One and the same sample provided the 11 T cell receptor beta chains below, sequenced in a study of T cell responses to AZD1222 COVID-19 vaccine. Some clones are missing from TCRdb's copy, which holds only in-frame ones; the method was immunoSEQ multiplex PCR. The sample yields tens of thousands of clones, around 90% seen once. The sample consisted of peripheral blood, taken 28 days after the second AZD1222 dose. The receptors stem from an adult who received the AZD1222 COVID-19 vaccine.

The chain links TRBV7-2 to TRBJ1-1, with D uncertain. The CDR3 loop spans 14 amino acids. Trimming cost V 2 bases and J 4 bases, with 11 bases left between them. Germline CDR1 and CDR2: SGHTA and FQGNSA. The CDR3 is CASSLKWGGTEAFF. DNA for the CDR3: TGTGCCAGCAGCTTAAAGTGGGGAGGCACTGAAGCTTTCTTT.

J is TRBJ2-3 and V is TRBV5-4, with D tentatively TRBD1 (6 bases). The CDR3 has 14 residues. The V gene's germline CDR1 is SGHNT and CDR2 YYREEE (reference sequence). Trimming removed 4 bases from V and 5 bases from J, with 14 bases in between. In DNA form, the CDR3 reads TGTGCCAGCAGCCCGGGACATTTGAAAGATACGCAGTATTTT. Translating gives CASSPGHLKDTQYF.

V usage is TRBV4-1 and J usage is TRBJ2-7; D is unresolved. V was cut by 2 bases and J by 1 base, with 9 bases left in between. Germline CDR1 is MGHRA and CDR2 is YSYEKL. The CDR3 is 14 residues long. The CDR3, as DNA: TGCGCCAGCAGCCAACTAGGGCCTTCCTACGAGCAGTACTTC. Amino acid sequence: CASSQLGPSYEQYF.

Remarks on this clone: An end of the junction differs from the germline gene, which may be a read error. CDR3 DNA: TGTGCCAGCAGCTTAGAGTTGGGACAGCCCGTAGGATTT. Translated: CASSLELGQPVGF. The V call is TRBV7-9, the J call TRBJ2-2; 7 bases are a match to TRBD1. The CDR3 contains 13 residues. Germline assignment: CDR1 SEHNR and CDR2 FQNEAQ (reference sequence).

The V call is TRBV30, the J call TRBJ1-4; D ambiguous. Per germline, CDR1 GTSNPN and CDR2 SVGIG (reference sequence). This CDR3 region has 14 residues. V gave up 5 bases and J gave up 5 bases, with 15 bases separating them. CDR3 region: CAWQGFTRNEKLFF. The CDR3 region has the DNA TGTGCCTGGCAAGGATTTACTCGCAATGAAAAACTGTTTTTT.

This clone was detected once. The V call is TRBV27, the J call TRBJ2-6; 7 bases are a match to TRBD1. The J segment lost 0 bases and the V segment lost 2 bases, leaving 4 bases of the junction unmatched. Germline CDR1 reads MNHEY; CDR2 reads SMNVEV (reference sequence). The CDR3 extends over 17 amino acids. The CDR3 DNA reads TGTGCCAGCAGTTTAGGGACAGCGCACTCTGGGGCCAACGTCCTGACTTTC. As protein: CASSLGTAHSGANVLTF. The complete variable domain, with remaining parts taken from reference TRBV27 and TRBJ2-6, reads EAQVTQNPRYLITVTGKKLTVTCSQNMNHEYMSWYRQDPGLGLRQIYYSMNVEVTDKGDVPEGYKVSRKEKRNFPLILESPSPNQTSLYFCASSLGTAHSGANVLTFGAGSRLTVL.

The rearrangement uses TRBV3-1 (or the pseudogene TRBV3-2) and TRBJ1-1; 11 nucleotides align to TRBD1. This CDR3 has 15 amino acids. Trimming at V came to 3 bases and at J to 4 bases, leaving 4 bases not matched to a gene. Germline values: CDR1 LGHDT, CDR2 YNNKEL (reference sequence). This chain's CDR3 is CASSQWTGGPTEAFF. CDR3 nucleotides: TGTGCCAGCAGCCAGTGGACAGGGGGCCCCACTGAAGCTTTCTTT.

The DNA of the CDR3 is TGTGCCAGCAGCCAGAGCAGGGGTACCCGCACAGATACGCAGTATTTT. It codes for CASSQSRGTRTDTQYF. The chain joins TRBV14 to TRBJ2-3; tentative D call: TRBD1 (6 bases). Germline CDR1 reads SGHDN; CDR2 reads FVKESK. With 3 bases removed from V and 1 base from J, the gap between germline ends came to 14 bases. The CDR3 is 16 amino acids.

This clone was counted a few times. The rearrangement uses TRBV5-1 and TRBJ2-1; D is possibly TRBD1 (6 bases). This CDR3 spans 19 amino acids. Germline values: CDR1 SGHRS, CDR2 YFSETQ. The V gene lost 6 bases and the J gene lost 6 bases, with 31 bases spanning the gap. The CDR3, as DNA: TGCGCCAGCACCCTTTTGGCAGGGGTGACCCTAATGGCGTCCAATGAGCAGTTCTTC. Its translation is CASTLLAGVTLMASNEQFF.

The chain couples TRBV28 to TRBJ2-1; TRBD2 matches 7 bases. CDR3 length: 14 amino acids. Germline V gives CDR1 MDHEN, CDR2 SYDVKM. V shed 5 bases and J 5 bases; nucleotides not matched to a gene: 6. CDR3 sequence: CASSSLAANNEQFF. CDR3 DNA: TGTGCCAGCAGTAGTCTAGCGGCTAACAATGAGCAGTTCTTC.

The rearrangement joins TRBV6-5 to TRBJ1-2, with 7 bases identical to TRBD1. The CDR3 length is 14 residues. With V trimmed by 2 bases and J by 2 bases, 2 bases remained unmatched. Germline V gene lookup returns CDR1 MNHEY and CDR2 SVGAGI. CDR3 in amino acids: CASSYLGGNYGYTF. The CDR3 bases are TGTGCCAGCAGTTACCTAGGGGGCAACTATGGCTACACCTTC.